The entry that follows covers one TCR beta chain sequence. What it binds is unknown. These data originate in a study of T cell responses to AZD1222 COVID-19 vaccine. The study, taken as a whole, reports: Every sample of the repertoires postdated the peak T cell response.

Second-dose timings of about 4 or about 12 weeks were pooled. Data came from immunoSEQ multiplex PCR; TCRdb stores just in-frame clones and leaves some out. The data hold 130,000 or so clones, with 80% to 90% observed a single time. The sequence was obtained from an adult who received the AZD1222 COVID-19 vaccine. Source: peripheral blood, taken 28 days after the second AZD1222 dose.

CDR3 nucleotide sequence: TGTGCCAGCAGTTTCCCGACCCGGACGTCAGGAGCTAGCACAGATACGCAGTATTTT. Translated, it gives CASSFPTRTSGASTDTQYF. This chain joins TRBV28 and TRBJ2-3; D is ambiguous. The germline V and J ends were trimmed by 3 bases and 0 bases, with 22 bases remaining between them. The CDR3 spans 19 residues. From germline, CDR1 is MDHEN and CDR2 SYDVKM.